These 25 T cell receptor beta chains came from one sample sequenced in a study of blood T cell repertoires in COVID-19. Here immunoSEQ multiplex PCR was the method, and the copy in TCRdb shows in-frame clones only, minus some. The sample records over 150,000 clones, 90% being singletons. The material sequenced was peripheral blood. The receptors stem from a man over 45 with acute or convalescent COVID-19.

This chain uses TRBV5-8 with TRBJ1-5; D call uncertain. CDR1 and CDR2 from the germline V gene are SGHTS and YDEGEE. CDR3 length equals 13 residues. Deletions cut 4 bases from V and 4 bases from J, with 9 bases between. CDR3 sequence reads: CASSAGMNQPQHF. For the CDR3, the DNA is TGTGCCAGCAGCGCCGGGATGAATCAGCCCCAGCATTTT.

The chain joins TRBV5-1 to TRBJ1-1; 8 nucleotides line up with TRBD1. Germline V gives CDR1 SGHRS, CDR2 YFSETQ. Trimming removed 4 bases from V and 0 bases from J; junction bases left unmatched: 2. This CDR3 is built from 14 residues. CDR3 DNA: TGCGCCAGCAGCCCGGGACAGGTGAACACTGAAGCTTTCTTT. It is translated as CASSPGQVNTEAFF.

V usage is TRBV28 and J usage is TRBJ2-5; D gene uncertain. The V end was cut by 6 bases, the J end by 5 bases, with 13 bases between. The length of the CDR3 is 13 residues. Germline loops: CDR1 MDHEN, CDR2 SYDVKM. The CDR3 bases are TGTGCCAGCAGGTGGCCGGGTGAGGAGACCCAGTACTTC. Amino acids: CASRWPGEETQYF.

As for this clone: One end of the junction fails to match germline, which may point to a read error. This sequence joins TRBV28 and TRBJ1-2, with 7 bases identical to TRBD1. Germline CDR1 MDHEN, CDR2 SYDVKM. CDR3 length: 14 residues. CDR3 protein: CASSLGSPTGQPFF. The CDR3 DNA reads as TGTGCCAGCAGTTTGGGGTCTCCCACGGGACAGCCATTCTTC.

The rearrangement uses TRBV3-1 (or the pseudogene TRBV3-2) and TRBJ1-4; TRBD1 might be the D (5 bases). The CDR3 consists of 13 residues. From germline, CDR1 is LGHDT and CDR2 YNNKEL (reference sequence). The germline V and J ends were trimmed by 4 bases and 4 bases, with 7 bases remaining between them. CDR3 residues: CASSPTVNEKLFF. CDR3 in DNA: TGTGCCAGCAGCCCGACAGTTAATGAAAAACTGTTTTTT.

The chain is built from TRBV9 and TRBJ2-1; tentatively, D is TRBD1 (6 bases). CDR3 length: 16 residues. The germline V gene encodes CDR1 SGDLS and CDR2 YYNGEE. Trimming took off 2 bases at V and 1 base at J, with 13 bases between the two ends. The CDR3 coding sequence is TGTGCCAGCAGCGTGTCAGGGGAGAGATCCTACAATGAGCAGTTCTTC. Protein sequence: CASSVSGERSYNEQFF.

The V call is TRBV29-1, the J call TRBJ2-7; the match to TRBD1 covers 12 bases. The germline gives CDR1 SQVTM, CDR2 ANQGSEA. This CDR3 has 13 amino acids. V trimming: 7 bases; J trimming: 3 bases; junction bases outside the gene matches: 4. This CDR3 reads CSERDRGLYEQYF. The CDR3 DNA follows: TGCAGCGAGAGGGACAGGGGGCTCTACGAGCAGTACTTC.

The chain links TRBV7-2 to TRBJ2-5; 7 nucleotides line up with TRBD1. The junction had 10 bases not matched to a gene; V was cut back by 4 bases and J by 5 bases. Germline-derived CDR1 and CDR2 are SGHTA and FQGNSA. The CDR3 is made up of 15 amino acids. DNA for the CDR3: TGTGCCAGCAGCTCCCAACAGGGGACATGGGAGACCCAGTACTTC. Its translation: CASSSQQGTWETQYF.

The chain carries TRBV5-1 and TRBJ2-1, with D possibly TRBD1 on 6 matching bases. The V end lost 4 bases, the J end lost 6 bases, and 14 bases lay between the germline ends. The CDR3 is 14 amino acids. Germline CDR1 reads SGHRS; CDR2 reads YFSETQ. CDR3 nucleotides: TGCGCCAGCAGCGGGACATACCAGTTCAATGAGCAGTTCTTC. Translating it yields CASSGTYQFNEQFF.

This chain uses TRBV10-3 with TRBJ1-1; 7 positions match TRBD1. Germline V gene lookup returns CDR1 ENHRY and CDR2 SYGVKD. J was trimmed by 1 base and V by 4 bases; bases with no gene match: 3. This CDR3 spans 14 amino acids. For the CDR3, the DNA is TGTGCCATCAGTGGGGGACAGAGGAACACTGAAGCTTTCTTT. Residues: CAISGGQRNTEAFF.

In this sample, this clone turned up once. V usage is TRBV12-2 and J usage is TRBJ2-3; whether TRBD2, the table's D call, matches the DNA was not checked. TRBV12-2 represents a pseudogene. This CDR3 region has 17 residues. Written as DNA, the CDR3 is TGTGCAAGTCGCGAAGGGGTAGCGGGAGGGCCTCCGGAAGCACAGTATTTT. This gives the protein CASREGVAGGPPEAQYF.

Details on this clone: The sample carries other DNA sequences with the same CDR3. This sequence joins TRBV27 and TRBJ2-1; 11 positions match TRBD2. Germline lookup yields CDR1 MNHEY and CDR2 SMNVEV (reference sequence). V shed 5 bases and J 4 bases; nucleotides not matched to a gene: 4. The CDR3 extends over 15 amino acids. The CDR3 is CASSPGTSGYNEQFF. The CDR3 DNA is TGTGCCAGCAGTCCCGGGACTAGCGGATACAATGAGCAGTTCTTC.

This clone was found once. J is TRBJ1-4 and V is TRBV28, with no clear D. Trimming left V 8 bases short and J 4 bases short, with 11 bases between. The germline V gene has CDR1 MDHEN and CDR2 SYDVKM. The CDR3 totals 13 residues. CDR3 loop: CASARAYNEKLFF. In nucleotides, the CDR3 is TGTGCCAGCGCGAGGGCCTATAATGAAAAACTGTTTTTT.

The chain carries TRBV19 and TRBJ2-2, with 9 bases lining up with TRBD1. This CDR3 has 13 amino acids. The V gene end was trimmed by 6 bases and the J gene end by 6 bases; junction bases not matched to a gene: 2. The germline gives CDR1 LNHDA, CDR2 SQIVND (reference sequence). This CDR3 is CASRGTGPGELFF. In DNA, the CDR3 is TGTGCCAGTAGAGGGACAGGGCCCGGGGAGCTGTTTTTT.

The chain recombines TRBV27 with TRBJ1-5; D ambiguous. V was shortened by 3 bases and J by 1 base, with 7 bases between the two germline ends. This CDR3 comprises 14 residues. Germline lookup yields CDR1 MNHEY and CDR2 SMNVEV (reference sequence). This CDR3 is CASSFSGSNQPQHF. The CDR3 DNA reads as TGTGCCAGCAGTTTTTCAGGCAGCAATCAGCCCCAGCATTTT.

This clone turned up a few times. The V call is TRBV29-1, the J call TRBJ1-1; D not certain. V was cut by 2 bases and J by 3 bases, with 7 bases left in between. Germline CDR1 and CDR2: SQVTM and ANQGSEA. The CDR3 consists of 12 residues. CDR3: CSVEYGDTEAFF. DNA for the CDR3: TGCAGCGTTGAATACGGAGACACTGAAGCTTTCTTT. The full variable domain, its missing parts supplied by reference TRBV29-1 and TRBJ1-1, is SAVISQKPSRDICQRGTSLTIQCQVDSQVTMMFWYRQQPGQSLTLIATANQGSEATYESGFVIDKFPISRPNLTFSTLTVSNMSPEDSSIYLCSVEYGDTEAFFGQGTRLTVV.

This clone came up once. This chain links TRBV27 with TRBJ2-1, with 15 bases that match TRBD2. CDR3 length: 14 amino acids. Germline CDR1 MNHEY, CDR2 SMNVEV (reference sequence). V shed 5 bases, J shed 14 bases, and the junction held 7 bases outside the gene matches. In nucleotides, the CDR3 is TGTGCCAGCAGTACAGGACTAGCGGGAGGGCTGAAGTTCTTC. This codes for CASSTGLAGGLKFF.

This clone has a handful of counts. J is TRBJ2-7 and V is TRBV11-2, with D possibly being TRBD2 (6 bases). Per germline, CDR1 SGHAT and CDR2 FQNNGV. This CDR3 is built from 13 residues. Trimming pared 8 bases from V and 0 bases from J, leaving 11 bases between. The CDR3 loop reads CASRTSRSYEQYV. The CDR3 nucleotides read TGTGCCAGCCGCACTAGCCGCTCCTACGAGCAGTACGTC.

The chain links TRBV7-3 to TRBJ1-1; D may be TRBD1 (6 bases). This CDR3 has 14 amino acids. Germline V gene data show CDR1 as SGHTA and CDR2 as FQGTGA. The V end lost 7 bases, the J end lost 0 bases, and 12 bases lay between the germline ends. Written as DNA, the CDR3 is TGTGCCAGCACCTCCAGGGGCCTGAACACTGAAGCTTTCTTT. Translating it yields CASTSRGLNTEAFF.

The chain combines TRBV10-3 with TRBJ1-5; TRBD1 matches 7 bases. The germline gives CDR1 ENHRY, CDR2 SYGVKD. J was trimmed by 6 bases and V by 0 bases; bases with no gene match: 11. This CDR3 has 17 residues. The CDR3, as DNA: TGTGCCATCAGTGAGTCGGCAGGGGGGCTGAGGGCTCAGCCCCAGCATTTT. This encodes CAISESAGGLRAQPQHF.

The chain has TRBV6-5 and TRBJ1-5, with D maybe TRBD1 (5 bases). Germline CDR1 is MNHEY and CDR2 is SVGAGI. Trimming took off 7 bases at V and 3 bases at J, with 10 bases between the two ends. The length of the CDR3 is 13 residues. CDR3 sequence reads: CASTSGFNQPQHF. CDR3 DNA: TGTGCCAGCACCTCAGGGTTCAATCAGCCCCAGCATTTT.

This clone appeared a few times. The V gene is TRBV7-2, the J gene TRBJ1-5; perhaps TRBD1 as D (6 bases). Trimming shortened V by 2 bases and J by 4 bases, and 12 bases separated the two germline ends. CDR3 length: 15 amino acids. Germline V CDR1 and CDR2: SGHTA, FQGNSA. CDR3 residues: CASSLSGQINQPQHF. In DNA, the CDR3 is TGTGCCAGCAGCTTATCCGGACAGATAAATCAGCCCCAGCATTTT.

CDR3 DNA: TGTGCCAGCAGCCCCCGGGACAGAGCGTACGAGCAGTACGTC. Translated, it gives CASSPRDRAYEQYV. The chain couples TRBV7-9 to TRBJ2-7, with 7 bases that match TRBD1. Germline loops: CDR1 SEHNR, CDR2 FQNEAQ (reference sequence). V lost 5 bases to trimming and J lost 4 bases; unmatched junction nucleotides: 8. CDR3 length: 14 amino acids.

V gene TRBV2 combines with J gene TRBJ2-7, with D unresolved. The V end lost 4 bases, the J end lost 4 bases, and 5 bases lay between the germline ends. This CDR3 is built from 11 residues. Germline V CDR1 and CDR2: SNHLY, FYNNEI. CDR3 nucleotides: TGTGCCAGCAGTGGACTTTACGAGCAGTACTTC. Translating gives CASSGLYEQYF.

The genes are TRBV7-9 and TRBJ1-2; 7 bases map to TRBD1. J gave up 6 bases and V 1 base, and 5 bases lay outside the gene matches. This CDR3 contains 14 residues. Germline loops: CDR1 SEHNR, CDR2 FQNEAQ (reference sequence). CDR3 residues: CASSLVGQEHGYTF. CDR3 nucleotide sequence: TGTGCCAGCAGCTTAGTCGGACAGGAGCATGGCTACACCTTC.